The 28 T cell receptor beta chains below all came from one sample that was sequenced in a study of blood T cell repertoires in COVID-19. Here immunoSEQ multiplex PCR was the method, and the copy in TCRdb shows in-frame clones only, minus some. The table includes around 300,000 clones, 89% detected once. What was sequenced was PBMCs or T cells enriched from blood (not recorded which). The receptors come from a woman between 35 and 50 years old who had recovered from COVID-19.

The chain recombines TRBV19 with TRBJ1-2, with TRBD1 matching over 11 bases. Per the germline V gene, CDR1 is LNHDA and CDR2 is SQIVND (reference sequence). CDR3 length: 16 amino acids. Unmatched junction bases numbered 5, after V lost 3 bases and J lost 2 bases. The CDR3 region is CASSMKRTGGNYGYTF. The CDR3 DNA reads TGTGCCAGTAGTATGAAGAGGACAGGGGGCAACTATGGCTACACCTTC.

The genes are TRBV30 and TRBJ1-1; weak D call: TRBD1 (6 bases). This CDR3 spans 15 amino acids. Germline-derived CDR1 and CDR2 are GTSNPN and SVGIG (reference sequence). V lost 5 bases and J lost 0, with 16 bases in between. CDR3 sequence reads: CAWESGDLMNTEAFF. The CDR3 DNA follows: TGTGCCTGGGAATCAGGGGACCTTATGAACACTGAAGCTTTCTTT.

This rearrangement joins TRBV30 to TRBJ2-3; 10 bases are shared with TRBD2. Germline V gene lookup returns CDR1 GTSNPN and CDR2 SVGIG (reference sequence). After removal of 4 bases from V and 0 bases from J, the junction contained 4 bases not matched to a gene. CDR3 length equals 15 residues. The CDR3 loop reads CAWNKAGGSTDTQYF. Written as DNA, the CDR3 is TGTGCCTGGAATAAAGCGGGAGGGAGCACAGATACGCAGTATTTT. The whole variable domain, remainder taken from reference TRBV30 and TRBJ2-3, is SQTIHQWPATLVQPVGSPLSLECTVEGTSNPNLYWYRQAAGRGLQLLFYSVGIGQISSEVPQNLSASRPQDRQFILSSKKLLLSDSGFYLCAWNKAGGSTDTQYFGPGTRLTVL.

V and J are TRBV7-6 and TRBJ2-7, with 8 bases matching TRBD2. The CDR3 is 16 residues long. V was pared by 0 bases and J by 4 bases, with 8 bases of the junction left unmatched. Germline V gene sequence: CDR1 SGHVS, CDR2 FNYEAQ. The CDR3 region has the DNA TGTGCCAGCAGCTTAGCTCCGGCTAGCGGGCCTTACGAGCAGTACTTC. As protein: CASSLAPASGPYEQYF. Drawing the rest from reference TRBV7-6 and TRBJ2-7, the complete variable domain is GAGVSQSPRYKVTKRGQDVALRCDPISGHVSLYWYRQALGQGPEFLTYFNYEAQQDKSGLPNDRFSAERPEGSISTLTIQRTEQRDSAMYRCASSLAPASGPYEQYFGPGTRLTVT.

V gene TRBV7-9 combines with J gene TRBJ1-2, with 9 bases fitting TRBD1. The CDR3 has 14 residues. V lost 3 bases to trimming and J lost 4 bases; unmatched junction nucleotides: 3. The germline gives CDR1 SEHNR, CDR2 FQNEAQ (reference sequence). The CDR3 region has the DNA TGTGCCAGCAGCTTGGACAGGGGACCCTATGGCTACACCTTC. Translated: CASSLDRGPYGYTF.

The chain uses TRBV18 and TRBJ1-2; TRBD1 matches at 7 bases. Germline CDR1 and CDR2: KGHSH and LQKENI. This CDR3 has 14 amino acids. With V trimmed by 4 bases and J by 3 bases, 5 bases remained unmatched. The DNA of the CDR3 is TGTGCCAGCTCACTACAGGGGACCGACTATGGCTACACCTTC. Protein: CASSLQGTDYGYTF.

The rearrangement links TRBV10-3 to TRBJ1-1; a possible D gene is TRBD1 (6 bases). This CDR3 comprises 12 residues. The ends were cut back, 11 bases at V and 4 bases at J, with 14 bases in the middle. Germline V gene lookup returns CDR1 ENHRY and CDR2 SYGVKD. Here the CDR3 DNA reads TGTGCCGCTTCAGGGGTGGGCACTGAAGCTTTCTTT. Encoded protein: CAASGVGTEAFF.

The rearrangement links TRBV3-1 (or the pseudogene TRBV3-2) to TRBJ2-5; weak D call: TRBD2 (5 bases). Germline values: CDR1 LGHDT, CDR2 YNNKEL (reference sequence). V lost 4 bases and J lost 4, with 13 bases in between. This CDR3 contains 14 residues. CDR3 DNA sequence: TGTGCCAGCAGCCCACCCGGGATCCGAGAGACCCAGTACTTC. Translation gives CASSPPGIRETQYF.

The V gene is TRBV7-9, the J gene TRBJ1-1; D uncertain. CDR1 is SEHNR and CDR2 is FQNEAQ in the germline V gene (reference sequence). The CDR3 runs to 13 residues. Trimming took 2 bases from V and 4 from J, leaving 8 bases between them. This chain's CDR3 is CASSLQRGTEAFF. The CDR3 nucleotides are TGTGCCAGCAGCTTACAGAGAGGCACTGAAGCTTTCTTT.

The chain joins TRBV27 to TRBJ2-2, with 10 bases aligning to TRBD2. Germline assignment: CDR1 MNHEY and CDR2 SMNVEV (reference sequence). V was pared by 8 bases and J by 4 bases, with 10 bases of the junction left unmatched. This CDR3 contains 16 residues. The CDR3 nucleotides read TGTGCCAGCCAAACAGCGGGGGGGTTGAGCACCGGGGAGCTGTTTTTT. It yields the protein CASQTAGGLSTGELFF.

V usage is TRBV7-9 and J usage is TRBJ1-3; D uncertain. There are 14 residues in the CDR3. The germline CDR1 and CDR2 sequences are SEHNR and FQNEAQ (reference sequence). The V end was cut by 7 bases, the J end by 0 bases, with 10 bases between. CDR3 nucleotide sequence: TGTGCCAGCACGACTGGGAGCTCTGGAAACACCATATATTTT. Amino acid sequence: CASTTGSSGNTIYF.

The V gene is TRBV10-3, the J gene TRBJ1-1, with D tentatively TRBD1 (5 bases). Looked up from germline, CDR1 is ENHRY and CDR2 is SYGVKD. This CDR3 is 9 amino acids long. The CDR3 nucleotides are TGTGCTGACGCCCCAGGGGCTTTCTTT. This sequence encodes CADAPGAFF.

CDR3 region: CASSLGSEAFF. In nucleotides, the CDR3 is TGTGCCAGCAGTTTAGGCTCTGAAGCTTTCTTT. V gene TRBV28 combines with J gene TRBJ1-1; D is unclear. Trimming stripped 2 bases from V and 6 bases from J, with 4 bases between. Germline V CDR1 and CDR2: MDHEN, SYDVKM. The CDR3 is 11 amino acids.

The V and J genes are TRBV9 and TRBJ2-1; 11 bases line up with TRBD1. Trimming cost V 4 bases and J 9 bases; bases outside gene matches: 6. Germline V CDR1 and CDR2: SGDLS, YYNGEE. This CDR3 is built from 14 residues. The CDR3 bases are TGTGCCAGCAGCACGACGGGACAGGGGGTTGAGCAGTTCTTC. Protein sequence: CASSTTGQGVEQFF.

The chain joins TRBV7-2 to TRBJ2-1; a possible D gene is TRBD2 (7 bases). The CDR3 is 14 amino acids. V was clipped by 1 base and J by 6 bases, with 10 bases between them. The germline V gene encodes CDR1 SGHTA and CDR2 FQGNSA. CDR3 loop: CASSLVGGANEQFF. As DNA, the CDR3 is TGTGCCAGCAGCTTAGTGGGGGGGGCCAATGAGCAGTTCTTC. The complete variable domain, with remaining parts taken from reference TRBV7-2 and TRBJ2-1, reads GAGVSQSPSNKVTEKGKDVELRCDPISGHTALYWYRQSLGQGLEFLIYFQGNSAPDKSGLPSDRFSAERTGGSVSTLTIQRTQQEDSAVYLCASSLVGGANEQFFGPGTRLTVL.

This clone was seen a few times. The V gene is TRBV4-2, the J gene TRBJ1-1; the D is unclear. V lost 1 base to trimming and J lost 3 bases, with 9 bases between them. The germline CDR1 and CDR2 sequences are LGHNA and YNFKEQ. The CDR3 is 14 residues long. CDR3 sequence (DNA): TGTGCCAGCAGCCAAGTCCATACGGACACTGAAGCTTTCTTT. As protein: CASSQVHTDTEAFF.

This chain uses TRBV28 with TRBJ1-3, with D possibly being TRBD1 (6 bases). V was shortened by 5 bases and J by 0 bases, with 14 bases between the two germline ends. This CDR3 has 16 amino acids. Germline V CDR1 and CDR2: MDHEN, SYDVKM. This chain's CDR3 is CASSRAGVVSGNTIYF. For the CDR3, the DNA is TGTGCCAGCAGTCGCGCAGGGGTGGTCTCTGGAAACACCATATATTTT. The full variable domain, with the rest looked up from reference TRBV28 and TRBJ1-3, is DVKVTQSSRYLVKRTGEKVFLECVQDMDHENMFWYRQDPGLGLRLIYFSYDVKMKEKGDIPEGYSVSREKKERFSLILESASTNQTSMYLCASSRAGVVSGNTIYFGEGSWLTVV.

The chain has TRBV19 and TRBJ2-2; 8 positions match TRBD2. This CDR3 comprises 15 residues. Germline CDR1 LNHDA, CDR2 SQIVND (reference sequence). V lost 10 bases to trimming and J lost 1 base; unmatched junction nucleotides: 8. The CDR3 DNA sequence: TGTGCCACCCGGGGGGGGAGTAGGAACACCGGGGAGCTGTTTTTT. It codes for CATRGGSRNTGELFF.

The J gene is TRBJ2-2, the V gene TRBV11-2; TRBD2 agrees at 15 bases. From germline, CDR1 is SGHAT and CDR2 FQNNGV. CDR3 length: 16 amino acids. Trimming removed 7 bases from V and 6 bases from J; junction bases left unmatched: 6. CDR3 protein: CASTLRTSGGAGELFF. The CDR3 DNA is TGTGCCAGCACCCTACGGACTAGCGGGGGGGCCGGGGAGCTGTTTTTT.

This chain connects TRBV7-3 to TRBJ1-4; TRBD1 agrees at 7 bases. Germline CDR1 and CDR2: SGHTA and FQGTGA. The CDR3 loop spans 15 amino acids. Losses at the gene ends were 6 bases for V and 6 bases for J; bases not matched to a gene: 10. CDR3: CASSFSQGPDEKLFF. The CDR3 region has the DNA TGTGCCAGCAGTTTTTCACAGGGGCCAGATGAAAAACTGTTTTTT.

The genes are TRBV2 and TRBJ2-2; D may be TRBD2 (5 bases). With 4 bases removed from V and 4 bases from J, the gap between germline ends came to 10 bases. Germline V gives CDR1 SNHLY, CDR2 FYNNEI. The CDR3 is 14 amino acids. The CDR3 loop is CASSALSGTGELFF. CDR3 nucleotide sequence: TGTGCCAGCAGTGCCTTAAGCGGCACCGGGGAGCTGTTTTTT.

Of note for this clone: At one of its ends the junction is not consistent with the germline gene, which may arise from a read error. This sequence joins TRBV15 and TRBJ2-7; 7 bases agree with TRBD1. The CDR3 has 12 amino acids. Germline values: CDR1 LNHNV, CDR2 YYDKDF (reference sequence). The CDR3 loop reads CATSRLTGRQLF. In DNA form, the CDR3 reads TGTGCCACCAGCAGGCTGACAGGGCGGCAACTCTTC.

This clone came up a few times. Other DNA sequences of this sample code for an identical CDR3. V gene TRBV11-3 combines with J gene TRBJ2-5; D is unclear. Deletions cut 1 base from V and 2 bases from J, with 5 bases between. Germline V gene sequence: CDR1 SGHNT, CDR2 YENEEA. There are 13 residues in the CDR3. For the CDR3, the DNA is TGTGCCAGCAGCTTAGCCTCTCAAGAGACCCAGTACTTC. Its translation is CASSLASQETQYF. Looking up the rest from reference TRBV11-3 and TRBJ2-5 gives the full variable domain: EAGVVQSPRYKIIEKKQPVAFWCNPISGHNTLYWYLQNLGQGPELLIRYENEEAVDDSQLPKDRFSAERLKGVDSTLKIQPAELGDSAVYLCASSLASQETQYFGPGTRLLVL.

This chain joins TRBV30 and TRBJ1-6; no reliable D call. The CDR3 is made up of 14 amino acids. V was trimmed by 2 bases and J by 4 bases, leaving 9 bases between them. CDR1 is GTSNPN, CDR2 SVGIG, per germline (reference sequence). The CDR3 DNA follows: TGTGCCTGGAGTCTCAGTCATTATAATTCACCCCTCCACTTT. Protein product: CAWSLSHYNSPLHF.

V gene TRBV2 combines with J gene TRBJ2-4; possibly TRBD1 for D (6 bases). The CDR3 is made up of 13 amino acids. CDR1 is SNHLY, CDR2 FYNNEI, per germline. Deletions cut 9 bases from V and 1 base from J, with 10 bases between. The CDR3 bases are TGTGCCAGTACCGACAGGGCCAAAAACATTCAGTACTTC. Translation gives CASTDRAKNIQYF.

The V call is TRBV18, the J call TRBJ2-5; D is possibly TRBD2 (6 bases). The germline gives CDR1 KGHSH, CDR2 LQKENI. The V end was cut by 2 bases, the J end by 2 bases, with 12 bases between. The CDR3 has 15 residues. The CDR3 spells CASSPFAGYQETQYF. CDR3 DNA: TGTGCCAGCTCACCATTCGCGGGGTATCAAGAGACCCAGTACTTC.

The rearrangement links TRBV5-4 to TRBJ1-2; a weak D match, TRBD1 (6 bases). Trimming removed 0 bases at V and 7 bases at J, with 16 bases between. Germline CDR1 and CDR2: SGHNT and YYREEE (reference sequence). This CDR3 comprises 15 residues. CDR3: CASSLVGGQLGGYTF. CDR3 in DNA: TGTGCCAGCAGCTTGGTCGGGGGGCAACTGGGTGGCTACACCTTC.

The chain combines TRBV2 with TRBJ2-7; TRBD1 aligns across 8 bases. Trimming at V came to 4 bases and at J to 4 bases, leaving 12 bases not matched to a gene. CDR3 length equals 16 residues. CDR1 and CDR2 from the germline V gene are SNHLY and FYNNEI. The CDR3, as DNA: TGTGCCAGCAGTGGAAACGCCAGGGGGCGCGTGTACGAGCAGTACTTC. It encodes CASSGNARGRVYEQYF.